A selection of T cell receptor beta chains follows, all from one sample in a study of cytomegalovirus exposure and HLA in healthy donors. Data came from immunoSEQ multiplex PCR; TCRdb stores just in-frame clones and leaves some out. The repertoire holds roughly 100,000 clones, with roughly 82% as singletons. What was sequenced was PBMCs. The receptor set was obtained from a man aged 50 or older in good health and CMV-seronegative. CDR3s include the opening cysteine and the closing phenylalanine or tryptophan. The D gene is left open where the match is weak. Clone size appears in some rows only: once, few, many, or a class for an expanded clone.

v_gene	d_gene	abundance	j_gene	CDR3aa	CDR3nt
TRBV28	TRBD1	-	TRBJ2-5	CASSLTGDWETQYF	TGTGCCAGCAGCCTCACAGGGGATTGGGAGACCCAGTACTTC
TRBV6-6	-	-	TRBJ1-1	CASTRLGTEAFF	TGTGCCAGCACCAGACTAGGGACTGAAGCTTTCTTT
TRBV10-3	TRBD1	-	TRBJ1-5	CAIGTVNQPQHF	TGTGCCATCGGGACAGTCAATCAGCCCCAGCATTTT
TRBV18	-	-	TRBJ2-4	CASSPPGALAKNIQYF	TGTGCCAGCTCACCACCCGGAGCACTAGCCAAAAACATTCAGTACTTC
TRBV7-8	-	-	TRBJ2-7	CASSLDGIRNYEQYF	TGTGCCAGCAGCTTGGACGGGATCCGGAATTACGAGCAGTACTTC
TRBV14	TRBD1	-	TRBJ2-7	CASSHPGQGYEQYF	TGTGCCAGCAGCCATCCGGGACAGGGTTACGAGCAGTACTTC
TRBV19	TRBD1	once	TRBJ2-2	CASMQGVTGELFF	TGTGCCAGTATGCAGGGGGTCACCGGGGAGCTGTTTTTT
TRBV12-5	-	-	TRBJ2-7	CASGSSGADEQYF	TGTGCTAGTGGTTCCTCGGGAGCAGACGAGCAGTACTTC
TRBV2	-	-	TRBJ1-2	CASRRGGYLNYGYTF	TGTGCCAGCCGCAGAGGGGGTTATTTAAACTATGGCTACACCTTC
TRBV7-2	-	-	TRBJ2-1	CASSLPAVNEQFF	TGTGCCAGCAGCTTGCCGGCGGTCAATGAGCAGTTCTTC
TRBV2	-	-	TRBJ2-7	CASRYSYEQYF	TGTGCCAGCAGGTACTCCTACGAGCAGTACTTC
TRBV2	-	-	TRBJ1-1	CASKTEGDTEAFF	TGTGCCAGCAAAACAGAGGGGGACACTGAAGCTTTCTTT
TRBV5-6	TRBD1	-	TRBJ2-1	CASSLRTGGTSYNEQFF	TGTGCCAGCAGCCTACGGACAGGGGGAACCTCCTACAATGAGCAGTTCTTC
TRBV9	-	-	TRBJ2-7	CASSPYGNSNTYEQYF	TGTGCCAGCAGTCCCTACGGGAATTCTAATACCTACGAGCAGTACTTC
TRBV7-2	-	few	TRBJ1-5	CASSLTTGSNQPQHF	TGTGCCAGCAGCTTAACCACGGGTAGCAATCAGCCCCAGCATTTT
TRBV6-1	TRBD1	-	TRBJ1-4	CASSSQGAREKLFF	TGTGCCAGCAGTTCACAGGGGGCAAGAGAAAAACTGTTTTTT
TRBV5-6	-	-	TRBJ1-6	CASNTGALYNSPLHF	TGTGCCAGCAACACTGGGGCCCTTTATAATTCACCCCTCCACTTT
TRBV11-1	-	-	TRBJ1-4	CASSATDATNEKLFF	TGTGCCAGCAGCGCCACAGATGCAACTAATGAAAAACTGTTTTTT
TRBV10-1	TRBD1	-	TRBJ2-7	CASARDRGSEQYF	TGCGCCAGCGCCCGGGACAGGGGGAGCGAGCAGTACTTC
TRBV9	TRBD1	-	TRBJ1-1	CASSPRQGVDTEAFF	TGTGCCAGCAGCCCCCGACAGGGGGTCGACACTGAAGCTTTCTTT
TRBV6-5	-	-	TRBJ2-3	CATRDTTDTQYF	TGTGCCACCCGGGACACCACAGATACGCAGTATTTT
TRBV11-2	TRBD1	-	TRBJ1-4	CASSFGTGYEKLFF	TGTGCCAGCAGCTTCGGGACAGGGTATGAAAAACTGTTTTTT
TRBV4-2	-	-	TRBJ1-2	CASSQGTSPRGYTF	TGTGCCAGCAGCCAAGGTACGTCGCCGCGGGGCTACACCTTC
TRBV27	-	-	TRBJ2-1	CASSLSGALFSYNEQFF	TGTGCCAGCAGTTTATCGGGGGCCTTATTCTCCTACAATGAGCAGTTCTTC
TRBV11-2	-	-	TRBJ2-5	CASSPTTIETQYF	TGTGCCAGCAGCCCGACTACTATAGAGACCCAGTACTTC
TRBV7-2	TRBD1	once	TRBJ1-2	CASSRDRVLYGYTF	TGTGCCAGCAGCAGGGACAGGGTCTTATATGGCTACACCTTC
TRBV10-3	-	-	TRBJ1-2	CATLTGKIGYTF	TGTGCCACCCTGACCGGGAAGATCGGCTACACCTTC
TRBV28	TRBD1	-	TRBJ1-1	CASSVTGGENTEAFF	TGTGCCAGCAGTGTTACAGGGGGGGAGAACACTGAAGCTTTCTTT
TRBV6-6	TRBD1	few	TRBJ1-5	CASKMDRYSNQPQHF	TGTGCCAGCAAAATGGACAGGTATAGCAATCAGCCCCAGCATTTT
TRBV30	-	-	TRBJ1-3	CAWSVLSGFGNTIYF	TGTGCCTGGAGTGTACTGTCGGGGTTTGGAAACACCATATATTTT
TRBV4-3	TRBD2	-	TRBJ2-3	CASRGPSGVGPDTQYF	TGCGCCAGCAGAGGACCTAGCGGTGTAGGGCCAGATACGCAGTATTTT
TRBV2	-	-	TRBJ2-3	CAGGGDSTDTQYF	TGTGCCGGTGGAGGGGATAGCACAGATACGCAGTATTTT
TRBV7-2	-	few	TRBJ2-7	CASSLSYSSYEQYF	TGTGCCAGCAGCTTATCCTACAGCTCCTACGAGCAGTACTTC
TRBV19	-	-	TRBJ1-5	CASSRGSNQPQHF	TGTGCCAGTAGCAGGGGTAGCAATCAGCCCCAGCATTTT
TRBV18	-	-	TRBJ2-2	CASSPFQDLNTGELFF	TGTGCCAGCTCACCCTTTCAGGATTTGAACACCGGGGAGCTGTTTTTT
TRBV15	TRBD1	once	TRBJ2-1	CATSNIRTGGNEQFF	TGTGCCACCAGCAATATAAGGACAGGTGGGAATGAGCAGTTCTTC
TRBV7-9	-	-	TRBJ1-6	CASSPPQGAPLHF	TGTGCCAGCAGCCCCCCACAGGGAGCACCCCTCCACTTT
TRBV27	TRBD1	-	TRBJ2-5	CASVTRTGPAETQYF	TGTGCCAGCGTGACTCGGACAGGGCCCGCAGAGACCCAGTACTTC
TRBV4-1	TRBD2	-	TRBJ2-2	CASSQEGLGFRELFF	TGCGCCAGCAGCCAAGAGGGACTAGGATTCCGGGAGCTGTTTTTT
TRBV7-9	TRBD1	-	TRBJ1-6	CASSPGQGASYNSPLHF	TGTGCCAGCAGCCCAGGACAGGGGGCATCCTATAATTCACCCCTCCACTTT
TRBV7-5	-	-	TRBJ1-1	CARSLVGQAGIAEAFF	TGTGCCAGAAGCTTAGTGGGACAGGCCGGGATCGCTGAAGCTTTCTTT
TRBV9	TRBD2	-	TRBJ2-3	CASSAERGGEGQYF	TGTGCCAGCAGCGCGGAGCGGGGGGGCGAGGGGCAGTATTTT
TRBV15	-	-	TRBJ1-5	CATSRPTGGLGQPQHF	TGTGCCACCAGCAGACCAACCGGAGGGTTGGGTCAGCCCCAGCATTTT
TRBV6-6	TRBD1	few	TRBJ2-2	CAATGGIGELFF	TGTGCGGCAACAGGGGGCATCGGGGAGCTGTTTTTT
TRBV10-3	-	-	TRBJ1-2	CAITDGRADGYTF	TGTGCCATCACCGACGGCAGGGCAGATGGCTACACCTTC
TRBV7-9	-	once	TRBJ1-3	CASSSPGSSSGNTIYF	TGTGCCAGCAGCTCACCCGGGTCAAGCTCTGGAAACACCATATATTTT
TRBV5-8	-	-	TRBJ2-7	CASSTGGRGEQYF	TGTGCCAGCAGCACCGGTGGGAGGGGGGAGCAGTACTTC